Listed here are 9 T cell receptor beta chains from one sample, sequenced in a study of graft-versus-host responses after intestinal transplantation. Libraries were prepared by immunoSEQ multiplex PCR; TCRdb keeps only in-frame clonotypes and omits some of them. The sample has about 24,000 clones, around 85% seen once; the top ten hold over 0.85%. The sample in question was PBMCs, obtained around 440 days after intestinal transplant. These receptor sequences come from a human patient who received an intestinal transplant, so some T cells may come from the graft donor.

The rearrangement links TRBV23-1 to TRBJ2-5, with TRBD1 matching 8 bases. TRBV23-1 is designated an ORF whose function remains uncertain. The CDR3 is 18 residues long. V lost 4 bases to trimming and J lost 1 base; unmatched junction nucleotides: 14. Here the CDR3 reads CASSLPGGAGVRQETQYF. CDR3 nucleotides: TGCGCCAGCAGTCTGCCAGGGGGCGCGGGCGTCCGCCAAGAGACCCAGTACTTC.

The chain has TRBV6-4 and TRBJ1-6; 9 bases map to TRBD1. CDR1 MRHNA and CDR2 SNTAGT come from the germline V gene. The trim removed 10 bases at V and 6 bases at J, leaving 7 bases unmatched. The CDR3 extends over 14 amino acids. This chain's CDR3 is CATSDRGGNSPLHF. The CDR3 nucleotides read TGTGCCACCTCGGACAGGGGCGGTAATTCACCCCTCCACTTT.

This clone was observed a single time. The chain has TRBV6-6 and TRBJ2-7, with 7 bases aligning to TRBD1. Germline CDR1 is MNHNY and CDR2 is SVGAGI (reference sequence). This CDR3 has 14 amino acids. V lost 5 bases to trimming and J lost 5 bases; unmatched junction nucleotides: 9. CDR3 DNA sequence: TGTGCCAGCAGTGGGACAGTCTCTTATGACGAGCAGTACTTC. As protein: CASSGTVSYDEQYF.

V gene TRBV6-5 combines with J gene TRBJ1-2, with unresolved D. This CDR3 is 13 amino acids long. In germline, CDR1 is MNHEY, CDR2 SVGAGI. V gave up 5 bases and J gave up 4 bases, with 11 bases separating them. CDR3 sequence: CASSPRSSYGYTF. The DNA for the CDR3 is TGTGCCAGCAGTCCCAGAAGCTCCTATGGCTACACCTTC.

The CDR3 DNA follows: TGCGCCAGCAGCCCCCTCCCCCCAGGTGCTCAAGAGACCCAGTACTTC. Residues: CASSPLPPGAQETQYF. The V call is TRBV5-1, the J call TRBJ2-5; D is uncertain. The length of the CDR3 is 16 residues. V gave up 4 bases and J gave up 2 bases, with 18 bases separating them. CDR1 SGHRS and CDR2 YFSETQ come from the germline V gene.

V is TRBV7-6 and J is TRBJ1-1; D is unclear. V lost 3 bases and J lost 0, with 5 bases in between. Germline lookup yields CDR1 SGHVS and CDR2 FNYEAQ. The CDR3 sequence is 13 residues long. The CDR3 reads CASSFELNTEAFF. Here the CDR3 DNA reads TGTGCCAGCAGCTTTGAGCTGAACACTGAAGCTTTCTTT.

This clone has a single count. The chain links TRBV6-6 to TRBJ1-1; unclear D gene. Germline V gene sequence: CDR1 MNHNY, CDR2 SVGAGI (reference sequence). The V end was cut by 0 bases, the J end by 0 bases, with 8 bases between. This CDR3 spans 15 amino acids. The CDR3: CASSYSREVNTEAFF. CDR3 nucleotide sequence: TGTGCCAGCAGTTACTCGAGGGAGGTGAACACTGAAGCTTTCTTT.

In regard to this clone: One end of the junction does not line up with germline, which may come from a read error. The same CDR3 is also encoded by other DNA sequences in this sample. The genes are TRBV30 and TRBJ2-7; 9 nucleotides match TRBD1. CDR1 GTSNPN and CDR2 SVGIG come from the germline V gene (reference sequence). The CDR3 spans 13 residues. CDR3 nucleotides: TGTGCCTGCGCGTCGGGACAGGGCGTGGAGCAGTACTTT. Translation gives CACASGQGVEQYF.

This rearrangement joins TRBV27 to TRBJ2-7, with D uncertain. V lost 5 bases to trimming and J lost 1 base, with 12 bases between them. Looked up from germline, CDR1 is MNHEY and CDR2 is SMNVEV (reference sequence). The CDR3 runs to 14 residues. The chain's CDR3 is CASSLLIGSYEQYF. The CDR3 region has the DNA TGTGCCAGCAGTCTGCTAATTGGGTCCTACGAGCAGTACTTC.